The clone carrying this TCR beta chain came up a few times. Its specificity is unknown. The PCR was carried out with 60 Vbeta primers and 13 Jbeta primers. Repertoires were generated with immunoSEQ multiplex PCR, while TCRdb's copy carries only in-frame clones and drops some. The table includes 90,000 to 120,000 clones, approximately 80% detected once. The data were obtained in a study of cytomegalovirus exposure and HLA in healthy donors. Germline V CDR1 and CDR2: SNHLY, FYNNEI. Trimming removed 3 bases from V and 6 bases from J, with 12 bases in between. The CDR3 has 14 residues. Study-wide results and caveats: Researchers reported that a few CMV-associated chains were confirmed in vitro as CMV antigen-specific. At a 0.05 false discovery rate, a later analysis found 18,000 or so TCR beta sequences to be associated with HLA alleles. HLA restriction was apparent for most CMV-associated TCR beta chains in a later analysis. A previous analysis found most TCR beta V segments productive roughly 90% or roughly 30% of the time.

The chain couples TRBV2 to TRBJ2-1; no clear D gene. The receptor comes from a female donor in good health and CMV-seropositive. What was sequenced was PBMCs. This CDR3 is CASSDPPVRNEQFF. The CDR3 DNA sequence: TGTGCCAGCAGTGACCCCCCGGTGCGCAATGAGCAGTTCTTC.